These T cell receptor beta chains were read from a single sample in a study of CD8 T cells in Susac syndrome. TCRdb itself ran the immunoSEQ multiplex PCR reads through MiXCR, one entry per CDR3 protein. The sample consists of a few hundred thousand distinct CDR3 sequences, roughly 94% of them appearing once. The sample taken for sequencing was CD4+ T cells from PBMCs. The receptors were gathered from a human donor with multiple sclerosis. Each CDR3 is given without its conserved first and last residue.

j_call cdr3_length v_call cdr3_aa
TRBJ2-2 14 TRBV20-1 SAREATRQHTGELF
TRBJ1-2 13 TRBV28 AIRPGQVGSYGYT
TRBJ2-2 12 TRBV20-1 SAPGTTNTGELF
TRBJ2-1 11 TRBV30 AWRQRGTDEQF
TRBJ1-6 13 TRBV30 ACKAKSSYNSPLH
TRBJ1-2 12 TRBV12-3/TRBV12-4 ASRGQGGGYGYT
TRBJ2-7 12 TRBV4-2 ASSQGSGSYEQY
TRBJ1-2 12 TRBV20-1 SARAPGTGIGYT
TRBJ1-1 13 TRBV18 ASSPRTGANTEAF
TRBJ2-1 12 TRBV6-6 ASSYGRGGYEQF
TRBJ2-3 13 TRBV7-2 ASSSSGGRTDTQY
TRBJ1-2 14 TRBV5-6 ASSGGQSGLYYGYT
TRBJ1-6 13 TRBV6-5 ASSYGGTTNSPLH
TRBJ1-2 12 TRBV6-5 ASSPQGRAAASR
TRBJ1-1 12 TRBV30 AWTGQTMYTEAF
TRBJ2-3 12 TRBV5-1 ASSWGGSTDTQY
TRBJ1-6 11 TRBV28 ASIGQNNSPLH
TRBJ1-1 11 TRBV5-1 ASSVPPNTEAF
TRBJ2-7 14 TRBV9 ASSVGPAGGSAEQY
TRBJ1-1 12 TRBV20-1 SAREAYMNTEAF
TRBJ1-2 15 TRBV2 ASTGPATARGIYGYT
TRBJ1-2 12 TRBV6-6 ASSYSPTESGYT
TRBJ2-5 13 TRBV20-1 SAYTTREWQETQY
TRBJ1-2 14 TRBV6-1 ASSEALGQGGYGYT
TRBJ2-1 13 TRBV7-9 ASSLEGGPYNEQF
TRBJ1-2 15 TRBV20-1 SARDNGARARLYGYT
TRBJ2-5 16 TRBV3-1 ASSQVSLWGRHQETQY
TRBJ1-1 13 TRBV7-2 ASSLGWGLNTEAF
TRBJ2-5 13 TRBV14 ASSHRTPMQETQY
TRBJ1-1 12 TRBV6-6 ASSPNGGTTEAF
TRBJ2-1 13 TRBV12-3/TRBV12-4 ASSSPRAPGDEQF
TRBJ1-2 11 TRBV18 ASSPSGTLGST
TRBJ1-4 13 TRBV29-1 SVGAGGTRNEKLF
TRBJ2-5 10 TRBV29-1 SVGTTQETQY
TRBJ1-2 13 TRBV3-1 ASSQQGSFGYGYT